This note documents a single TCR beta chain sequence. CDR1 DFQATT and CDR2 SNEGSKA come from the germline V gene (reference sequence). The CDR3 spans 17 residues. V dropped 0 bases and J dropped 6 bases, with 22 bases sitting between them. The source of the sample is a study of identical twins. TCRdb redid the calling of the 5' RACE reads with MiXCR, one entry per CDR3 protein. The repertoire includes about 280,000 distinct CDR3 sequences, about 8% of them detected once, and 2.1% sits in the top ten. The data also belong to a second study, concerning yellow fever vaccine responses in identical twins.

The sample was memory (CD45RO+) T cells sorted from blood. The chain couples TRBV20-1 to TRBJ2-3; weak D call: TRBD2 (6 bases). This receptor was obtained from a woman younger than 35 in good health. The CDR3 DNA sequence: TGCAGTGCTAGAGAGGCGGGGCCCAACTTTTACAGGGATACGCAGTATTTT. Translated, it gives CSAREAGPNFYRDTQYF.